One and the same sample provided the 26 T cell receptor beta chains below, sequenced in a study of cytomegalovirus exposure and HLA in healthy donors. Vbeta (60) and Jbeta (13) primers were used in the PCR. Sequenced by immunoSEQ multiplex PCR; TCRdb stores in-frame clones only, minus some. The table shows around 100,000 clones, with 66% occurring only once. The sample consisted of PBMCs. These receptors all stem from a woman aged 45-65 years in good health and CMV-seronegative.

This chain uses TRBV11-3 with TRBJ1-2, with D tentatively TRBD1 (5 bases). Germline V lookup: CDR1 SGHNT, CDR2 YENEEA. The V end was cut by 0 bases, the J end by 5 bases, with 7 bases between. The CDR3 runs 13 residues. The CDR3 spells CASSLEGAYGYTF. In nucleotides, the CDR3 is TGTGCCAGCAGCTTAGAAGGGGCGTATGGCTACACCTTC.

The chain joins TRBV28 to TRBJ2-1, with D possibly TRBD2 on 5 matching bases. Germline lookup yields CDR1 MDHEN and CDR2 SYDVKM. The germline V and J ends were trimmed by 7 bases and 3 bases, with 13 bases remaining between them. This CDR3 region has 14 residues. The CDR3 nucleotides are TGTGCCAGCACCTTGGACTGGGGCTACAATGAGCAGTTCTTC. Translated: CASTLDWGYNEQFF.

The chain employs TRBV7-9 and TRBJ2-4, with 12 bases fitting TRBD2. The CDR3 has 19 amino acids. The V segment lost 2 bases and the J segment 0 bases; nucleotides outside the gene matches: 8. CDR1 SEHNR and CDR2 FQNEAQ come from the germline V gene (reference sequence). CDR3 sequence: CASSLREGLAGIAKNIQYF. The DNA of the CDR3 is TGTGCCAGCAGCTTAAGAGAGGGACTAGCGGGCATAGCCAAAAACATTCAGTACTTC.

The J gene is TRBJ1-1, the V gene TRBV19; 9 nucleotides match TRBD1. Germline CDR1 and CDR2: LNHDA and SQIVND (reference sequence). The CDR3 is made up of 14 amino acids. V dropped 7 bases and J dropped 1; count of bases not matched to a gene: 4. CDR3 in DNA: TGTGCCAGTACCATACAGGGGGCGAACACTGAAGCTTTCTTT. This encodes CASTIQGANTEAFF.

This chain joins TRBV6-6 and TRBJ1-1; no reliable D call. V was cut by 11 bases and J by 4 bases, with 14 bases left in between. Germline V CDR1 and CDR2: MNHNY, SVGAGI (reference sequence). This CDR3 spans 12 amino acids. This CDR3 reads CAVGGIITEAFF. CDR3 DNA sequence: TGTGCCGTCGGAGGTATTATCACTGAAGCTTTCTTT.

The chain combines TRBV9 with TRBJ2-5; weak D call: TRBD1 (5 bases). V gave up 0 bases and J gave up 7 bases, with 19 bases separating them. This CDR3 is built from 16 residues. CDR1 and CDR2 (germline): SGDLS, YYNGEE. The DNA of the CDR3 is TGTGCCAGCAGCGTAGACCAGGGCCGATCAATTATGACCCAGTACTTC. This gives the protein CASSVDQGRSIMTQYF.

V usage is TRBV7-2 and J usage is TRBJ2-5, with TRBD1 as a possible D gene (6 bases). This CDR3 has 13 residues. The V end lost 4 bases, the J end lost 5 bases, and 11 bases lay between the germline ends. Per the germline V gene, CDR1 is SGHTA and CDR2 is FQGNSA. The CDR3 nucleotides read TGTGCCAGCAGCTCGGGGCAGGGGGAGACCCAGTACTTC. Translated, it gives CASSSGQGETQYF.

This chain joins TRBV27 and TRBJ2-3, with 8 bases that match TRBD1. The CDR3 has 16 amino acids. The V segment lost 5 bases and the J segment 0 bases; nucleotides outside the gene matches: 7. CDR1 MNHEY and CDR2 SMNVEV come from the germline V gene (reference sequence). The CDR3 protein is CASSGTGLSSTDTQYF. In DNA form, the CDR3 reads TGTGCCAGCAGTGGGACAGGTCTATCTAGCACAGATACGCAGTATTTT.

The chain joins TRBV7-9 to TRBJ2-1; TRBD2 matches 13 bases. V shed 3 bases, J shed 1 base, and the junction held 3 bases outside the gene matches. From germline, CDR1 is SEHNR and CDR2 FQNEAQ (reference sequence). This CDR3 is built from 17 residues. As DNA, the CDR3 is TGTGCCAGCAGCTTGGGGACTAGCGGGATTTCCTACAATGAGCAGTTCTTC. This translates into CASSLGTSGISYNEQFF.

In DNA form, the CDR3 reads TGTGCCAGCAGCTTACCAGGAGATACGCAGTATTTT. Residues: CASSLPGDTQYF. The rearrangement joins TRBV7-6 to TRBJ2-3; D call uncertain. The V gene's germline CDR1 is SGHVS and CDR2 FNYEAQ. The CDR3 has 12 residues. Deletions cut 2 bases from V and 5 bases from J, with 5 bases between.

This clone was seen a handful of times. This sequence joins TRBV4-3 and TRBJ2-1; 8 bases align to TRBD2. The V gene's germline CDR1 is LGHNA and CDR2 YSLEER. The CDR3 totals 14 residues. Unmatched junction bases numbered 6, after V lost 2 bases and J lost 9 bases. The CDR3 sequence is CASSQTAGEGEQFF. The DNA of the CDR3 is TGCGCCAGCAGCCAAACAGCGGGAGAGGGTGAGCAGTTCTTC.

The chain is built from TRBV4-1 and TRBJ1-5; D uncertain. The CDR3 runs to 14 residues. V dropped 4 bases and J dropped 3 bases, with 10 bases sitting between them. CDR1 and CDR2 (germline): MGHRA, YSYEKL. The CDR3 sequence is CASSLTGFNQPQHF. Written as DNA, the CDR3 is TGCGCCAGCAGCCTCACGGGGTTCAATCAGCCCCAGCATTTT.

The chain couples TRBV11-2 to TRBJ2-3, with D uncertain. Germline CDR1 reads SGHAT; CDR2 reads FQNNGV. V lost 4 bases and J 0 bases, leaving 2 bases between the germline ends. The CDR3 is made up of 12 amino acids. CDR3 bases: TGTGCCAGCAGCTCTAGCACAGATACGCAGTATTTT. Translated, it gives CASSSSTDTQYF. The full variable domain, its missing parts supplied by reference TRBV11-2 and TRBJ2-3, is EAGVAQSPRYKIIEKRQSVAFWCNPISGHATLYWYQQILGQGPKLLIQFQNNGVVDDSQLPKDRFSAERLKGVDSTLKIQPAKLEDSAVYLCASSSSTDTQYFGPGTRLTVL.

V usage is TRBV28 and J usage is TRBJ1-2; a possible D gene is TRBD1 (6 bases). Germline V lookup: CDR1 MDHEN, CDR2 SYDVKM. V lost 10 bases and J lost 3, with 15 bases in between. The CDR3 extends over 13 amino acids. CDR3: CAITGGGHYGYTF. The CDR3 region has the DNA TGTGCCATCACGGGGGGGGGCCACTATGGCTACACCTTC.

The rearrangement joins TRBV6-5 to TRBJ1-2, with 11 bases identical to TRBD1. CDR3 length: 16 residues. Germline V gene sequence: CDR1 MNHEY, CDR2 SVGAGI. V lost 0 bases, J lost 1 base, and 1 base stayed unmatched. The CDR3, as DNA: TGTGCCAGCAGTTACTCGGGGACAGGGGGTAACTATGGCTACACCTTC. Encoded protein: CASSYSGTGGNYGYTF.

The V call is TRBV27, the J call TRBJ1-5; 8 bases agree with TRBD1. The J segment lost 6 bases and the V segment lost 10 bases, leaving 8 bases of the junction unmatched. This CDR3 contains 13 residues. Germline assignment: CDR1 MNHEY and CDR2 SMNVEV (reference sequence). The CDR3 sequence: CAITDRVAQPQHF. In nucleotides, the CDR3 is TGTGCCATAACGGACAGGGTGGCTCAGCCCCAGCATTTT.

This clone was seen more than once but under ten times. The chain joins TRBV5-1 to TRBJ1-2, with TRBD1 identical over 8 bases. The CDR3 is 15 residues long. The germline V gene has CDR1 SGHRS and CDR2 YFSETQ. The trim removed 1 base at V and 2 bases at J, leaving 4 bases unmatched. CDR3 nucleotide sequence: TGCGCCAGCAGCTTGAGACAGGGGCTAAACTATGGCTACACCTTC. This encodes CASSLRQGLNYGYTF.

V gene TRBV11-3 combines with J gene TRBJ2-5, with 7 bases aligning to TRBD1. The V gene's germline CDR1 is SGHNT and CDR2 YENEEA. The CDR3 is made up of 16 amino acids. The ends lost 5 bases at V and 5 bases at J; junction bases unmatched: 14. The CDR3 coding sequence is TGTGCCAGCAGCGCCAGCGGACCGACAGGGAGTGAGACCCAGTACTTC. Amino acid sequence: CASSASGPTGSETQYF.

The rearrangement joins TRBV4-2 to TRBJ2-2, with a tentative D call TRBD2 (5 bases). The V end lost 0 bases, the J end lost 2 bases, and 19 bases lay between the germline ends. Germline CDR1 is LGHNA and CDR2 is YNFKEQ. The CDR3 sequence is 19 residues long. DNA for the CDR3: TGTGCCAGCAGCCAAGAGTGGGTCGGGCTAGCAGGTAACACCGGGGAGCTGTTTTTT. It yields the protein CASSQEWVGLAGNTGELFF.

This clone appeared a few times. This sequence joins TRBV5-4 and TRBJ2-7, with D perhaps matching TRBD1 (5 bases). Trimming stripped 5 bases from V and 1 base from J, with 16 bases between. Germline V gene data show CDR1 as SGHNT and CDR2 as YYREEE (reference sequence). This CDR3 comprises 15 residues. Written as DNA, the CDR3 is TGTGCCAGCAGTGACGACGATTACAGGTCCTACGAGCAGTACTTC. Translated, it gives CASSDDDYRSYEQYF.

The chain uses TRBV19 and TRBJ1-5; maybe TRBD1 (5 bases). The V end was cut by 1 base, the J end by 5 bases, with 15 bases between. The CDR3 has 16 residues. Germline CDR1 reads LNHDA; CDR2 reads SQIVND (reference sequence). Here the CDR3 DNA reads TGTGCCAGTAGTATAGGAGGCAGGGAGGTACATCAGCCCCAGCATTTT. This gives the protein CASSIGGREVHQPQHF.

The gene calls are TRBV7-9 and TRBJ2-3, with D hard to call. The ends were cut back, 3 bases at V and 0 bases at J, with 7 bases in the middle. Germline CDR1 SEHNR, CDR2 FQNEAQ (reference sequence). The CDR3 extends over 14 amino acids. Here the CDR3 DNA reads TGTGCCAGCAGCTTCCTGACTAGCACAGATACGCAGTATTTT. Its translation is CASSFLTSTDTQYF.

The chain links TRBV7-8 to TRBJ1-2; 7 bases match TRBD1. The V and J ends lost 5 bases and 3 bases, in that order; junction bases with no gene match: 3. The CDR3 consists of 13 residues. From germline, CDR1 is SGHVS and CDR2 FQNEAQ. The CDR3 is CASSRQGDYGYTF. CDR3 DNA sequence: TGTGCCAGCAGCCGACAGGGTGACTATGGCTACACCTTC.

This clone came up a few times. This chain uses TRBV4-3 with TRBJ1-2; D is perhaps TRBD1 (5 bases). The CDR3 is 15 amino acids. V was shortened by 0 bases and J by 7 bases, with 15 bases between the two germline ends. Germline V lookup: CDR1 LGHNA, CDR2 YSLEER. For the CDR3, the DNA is TGCGCCAGCAGCCAAGAAGCGGGGCGGTCAAGTGGCTACACCTTC. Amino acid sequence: CASSQEAGRSSGYTF.

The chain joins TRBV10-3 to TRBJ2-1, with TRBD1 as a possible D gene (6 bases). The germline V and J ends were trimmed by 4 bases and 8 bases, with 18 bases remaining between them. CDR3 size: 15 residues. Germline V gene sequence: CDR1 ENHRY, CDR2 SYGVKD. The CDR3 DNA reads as TGTGCCATCAGTGCTCGTGGGGGCGGTGTCGATGAGCAGTTCTTC. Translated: CAISARGGGVDEQFF.

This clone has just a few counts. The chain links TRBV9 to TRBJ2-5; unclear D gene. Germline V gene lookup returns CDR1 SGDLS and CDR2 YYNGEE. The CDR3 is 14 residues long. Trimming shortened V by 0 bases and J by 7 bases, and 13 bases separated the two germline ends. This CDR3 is CASSVDQRIGTQYF. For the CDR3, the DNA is TGTGCCAGCAGCGTAGACCAGCGTATTGGGACCCAGTACTTC.